The rows below give T cell receptor beta chains drawn from one sample of a study of T cells after yellow fever vaccination. From the 5' RACE reads, TCRdb called clonotypes with MiXCR, one entry per CDR3 protein. Found here are 200,000 to 300,000 distinct CDR3 sequences, roughly 13% of them singletons; the top ten hold 0.5% to 0.6%. The specimen was CD4+ T cells sorted from PBMCs, collected 45 days after the yellow fever booster vaccination. The receptors stem from a man aged 25-45 years who received the YFV17D yellow fever vaccine. Each CDR3 is given without its conserved first and last residue.

J | V | CDR3
TRBJ2-2 | TRBV14 | ASSHPSNTGELF
TRBJ2-3 | TRBV10-3 | AIQAASTDTQY
TRBJ2-5 | TRBV5-1 | ASSLGSGGETQY
TRBJ2-5 | TRBV20-1 | SARDSWTQY
TRBJ2-7 | TRBV27 | ASSSRDRGYEQY
TRBJ2-3 | TRBV24-1 | ATSDSSGRYGTDTQY
TRBJ2-1 | TRBV5-1 | ASSLNAGSSYNEQF
TRBJ1-1 | TRBV20-1 | SARPNPMGESTEAF
TRBJ2-5 | TRBV5-1 | ASSSIAGTQETQY
TRBJ2-7 | TRBV12-3/TRBV12-4 | ASSHGTAPAHEQY
TRBJ2-1 | TRBV19 | ASIGSGGGWNEQF
TRBJ2-7 | TRBV25-1 | ASSTLGREGPEQY
TRBJ1-2 | TRBV7-2 | ASSLYQTGGGYT
TRBJ2-7 | TRBV12-3/TRBV12-4 | ASSQGQDTYEQY
TRBJ2-1 | TRBV18 | ASSPNRVAFYNEQF
TRBJ2-2 | TRBV19 | ASSISSTSGELF
TRBJ2-5 | TRBV6-1 | ASRGGEATQY
TRBJ2-7 | TRBV28 | ASTSARLEQY
TRBJ1-2 | TRBV12-3/TRBV12-4 | ASSLLNRGLGYT
TRBJ2-7 | TRBV7-8 | ASSMTGGYEQY
TRBJ1-5 | TRBV7-2 | ASSLLGHNQPQH
TRBJ1-6 | TRBV12-3/TRBV12-4 | ASRKQGAAYNSPLH
TRBJ2-3 | TRBV6-5 | ASSYGAGGSVGTDTQY
TRBJ1-5 | TRBV7-2 | ASSLAFSNQPQH
TRBJ2-2 | TRBV27 | ASSHHHRGTGELF
TRBJ2-7 | TRBV5-1 | ASSLGAGGSRYEQY
TRBJ2-4 | TRBV5-1 | ASSFSGVPGNIQY
TRBJ2-7 | TRBV7-2 | ASSFTGSSYEQY
TRBJ2-3 | TRBV20-1 | SAKLAVTSTDTQY
TRBJ2-1 | TRBV6-1 | ASSPSGRSYNEQF
TRBJ2-3 | TRBV7-6 | ASSRRGGIGYDTQY
TRBJ2-2 | TRBV3-1 | ASSNPFRELF
TRBJ2-7 | TRBV29-1 | SVVISGTEQY
TRBJ2-3 | TRBV7-9 | ASRSGDSDTQY
TRBJ2-5 | TRBV4-3 | ASSRLAGTQETQY
TRBJ2-5 | TRBV10-3 | AISERNQETQY
TRBJ2-5 | TRBV2 | ASNSGLAKETQY
TRBJ2-3 | TRBV11-3 | ASSPGLAGGAYTDTQY
TRBJ1-1 | TRBV7-9 | ASSSRDGGTEAF
TRBJ2-7 | TRBV4-2 | ASSRGTGGPEQY
TRBJ2-1 | TRBV15 | ATSRDKWGGNNEQF
TRBJ2-2 | TRBV5-4 | ASSFSWGMNTGELF
TRBJ2-5 | TRBV5-1 | ASSPGQGQYQETQY
TRBJ1-1 | TRBV29-1 | SVARGRVTEAF
TRBJ2-3 | TRBV7-2 | ASSPRLVTDTQY
TRBJ1-6 | TRBV18 | ASSPPGGTNSPLH
TRBJ2-5 | TRBV29-1 | SLWRGQETQY
TRBJ1-2 | TRBV5-1 | ASSSTGDGYT
TRBJ2-4 | TRBV7-2 | ASSSSGAPKNIQY
TRBJ2-7 | TRBV12-3/TRBV12-4 | ASTPWSPTGITLYEQY
TRBJ2-7 | TRBV27 | ASTSRRAGPASSYEQY
TRBJ2-5 | TRBV12-3/TRBV12-4 | ASSTRTYRASQY
TRBJ1-5 | TRBV7-2 | ASSSLPGLSNQPQH